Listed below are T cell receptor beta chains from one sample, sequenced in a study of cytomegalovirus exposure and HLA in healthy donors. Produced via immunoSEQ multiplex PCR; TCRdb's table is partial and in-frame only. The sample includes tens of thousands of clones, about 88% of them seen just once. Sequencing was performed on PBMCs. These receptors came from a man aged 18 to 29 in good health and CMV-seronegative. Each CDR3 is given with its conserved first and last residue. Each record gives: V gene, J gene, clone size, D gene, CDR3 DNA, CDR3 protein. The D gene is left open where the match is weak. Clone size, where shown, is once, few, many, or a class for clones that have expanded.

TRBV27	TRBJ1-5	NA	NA	TGTGCCAGCAGTTTATTTTGGTCAGGGGATCTAGGTCAGCCCCAGCATTTT	CASSLFWSGDLGQPQHF
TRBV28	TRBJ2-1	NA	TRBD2	TGTGCCAGCAGTTCCCCCGGGACTAGCGGGATATTGAATGAGCAGTTCTTC	CASSSPGTSGILNEQFF
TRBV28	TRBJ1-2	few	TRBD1	TGTGCCAGCAGTCTCAACAGGGGACACACCTTC	CASSLNRGHTF
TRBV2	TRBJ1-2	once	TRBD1	TGTGCCAGCAGTGAACAGGGGGCGGCTTTTGGCTACACCTTC	CASSEQGAAFGYTF
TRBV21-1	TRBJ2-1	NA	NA	TGTGCCAGCCGGGAGGCAGACAATGAGCAGTTCTTC	CASREADNEQFF
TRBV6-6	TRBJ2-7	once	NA	TGTGCCAGCAGTTCCTCCGACAGCCTCGAGCAGTACTTC	CASSSSDSLEQYF
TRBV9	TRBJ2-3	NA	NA	TGTGCCAGCAGCGTAGGGGAGGCGGGCCTACCCACAGATACGCAGTATTTT	CASSVGEAGLPTDTQYF
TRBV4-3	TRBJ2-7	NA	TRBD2	TGCGCCAGCAGCCAAGATTCGACTAGCGGGAGCTCCTACGAGCAGTACTTC	CASSQDSTSGSSYEQYF
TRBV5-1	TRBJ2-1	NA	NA	TGCGCCAGCAGCTGGAGCCCCCCCCTAGCGGACAGCTCCTACAATGAGCAGTTCTTC	CASSWSPPLADSSYNEQFF
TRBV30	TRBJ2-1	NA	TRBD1	TGTGCCTGGAGTCGTACGGGACAGGGCTTTAGCGGGCCCCCCTCCTACAATGAGCAGTTCTTC	CAWSRTGQGFSGPPSYNEQFF
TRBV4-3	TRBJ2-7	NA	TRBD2	TGCGCCAGCAGCCAAAGGTGGCGGGAGGGTTACGAGCAGTACTTC	CASSQRWREGYEQYF
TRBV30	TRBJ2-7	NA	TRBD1	TGTGCCTGGAGTGACAGGGGGCTAGAGCAGTACTTC	CAWSDRGLEQYF
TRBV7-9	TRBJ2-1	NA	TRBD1	TGTGCCAGCAGCCTCCGGGACAGGGAGGTCAATGAGCAGTTCTTC	CASSLRDREVNEQFF
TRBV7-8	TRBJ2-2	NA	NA	TGTGCCAGCAGCTTAGCTAGCGGGAACACCGGGGAGCTGTTTTTT	CASSLASGNTGELFF
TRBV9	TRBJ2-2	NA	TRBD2	TGTGCCAGCAGCGTGGGACTAGCGGGAGGGAGCACCGGGGAGCTGTTTTTT	CASSVGLAGGSTGELFF
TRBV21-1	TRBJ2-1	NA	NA	TGTGCCAGCAGCAAAGGTGTAGCGGGAGGGCCAAATGAGCAGTTCTTC	CASSKGVAGGPNEQFF
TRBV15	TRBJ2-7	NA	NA	TGTGCCACTGGGGAGTATGAGGCGTACGAGCAGTACTTC	CATGEYEAYEQYF
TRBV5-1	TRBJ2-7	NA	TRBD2	TGCGCCAGCAGCGTCACTAGCGGCTCCTACGAGCAGTACTTC	CASSVTSGSYEQYF
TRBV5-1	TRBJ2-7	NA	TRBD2	TGCGCCAGCAGCTTGCCGACTAGCGGGAGCGGCGAGCAGTACTTC	CASSLPTSGSGEQYF
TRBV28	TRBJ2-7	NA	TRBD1	TGTGCCAGCCTAAGACAGGGGCATCTTTTCTCGAGCGAGCAGTACTTC	CASLRQGHLFSSEQYF
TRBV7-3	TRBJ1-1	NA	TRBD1	TGTGCCAGCAGCTCCGGGACAGGGGCAGAAGCTTTCTTT	CASSSGTGAEAFF
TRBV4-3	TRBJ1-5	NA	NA	TGCGCCAGCAGCCAAGCCTGGGTAACAGGCCGAACCACCAATCAGCCCCAGCATTTT	CASSQAWVTGRTTNQPQHF
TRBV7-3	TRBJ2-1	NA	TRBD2	TGTGCCAGCAGCTTAATACTAGCGGCCTACAATGAACAGTTCTTC	CASSLILAAYNEQFF
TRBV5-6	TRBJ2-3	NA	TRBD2	TGTGCCAGCAGCTTGGCGGGACTAGCGGGAGTAACGCAGTATTTT	CASSLAGLAGVTQYF
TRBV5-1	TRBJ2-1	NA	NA	TGCGCCAGCAGCTTGGCCCAGGGACGGGAGAAGTTCTTC	CASSLAQGREKFF
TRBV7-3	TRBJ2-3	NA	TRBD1	TGTGCCAGCAGCTTAACGGCAGGGGGTAACACAGATACGCAGTATTTT	CASSLTAGGNTDTQYF
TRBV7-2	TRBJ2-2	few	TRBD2	TGTGCCAGCAGCACGACAGCGGGAGTCTCCGGGGAGCTGTTTTTT	CASSTTAGVSGELFF
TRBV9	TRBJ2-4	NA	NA	TGTGCCAGCAGCCCCCGACAGGCACTAGCCAAAAACATTCAGTACTTC	CASSPRQALAKNIQYF
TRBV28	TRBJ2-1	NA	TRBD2	TGTGCCAGCAGTTTAGCGGGGGTCTACAATGAGCAGTTCTTC	CASSLAGVYNEQFF
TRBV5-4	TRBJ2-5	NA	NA	TGTGCCAGCAAAAAGACAGGACAAGAGACCCAGTACTTC	CASKKTGQETQYF
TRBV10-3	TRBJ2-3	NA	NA	TGTGCCATCAGTGAGAACACAGGCTTGGGGGATACGCAGTATTTT	CAISENTGLGDTQYF
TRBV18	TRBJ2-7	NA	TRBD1	TGTGCCAGCTCCCCCAGGGACAGGGGACAAGGGGAGCAGTACTTC	CASSPRDRGQGEQYF
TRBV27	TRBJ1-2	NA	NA	TGTGCCAGCAGTTTATCGGGTTGGGGAGGGAACGACTATGGCTACACCTTC	CASSLSGWGGNDYGYTF
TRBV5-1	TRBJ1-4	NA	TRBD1	TGCGCCAGCAGCCTTGACAGGGCTAATGAAAAACTGTTTTTT	CASSLDRANEKLFF
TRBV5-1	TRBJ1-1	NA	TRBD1	TGCGCCAGCAGCTTGGTAGGGACAGGGGGTTACACTGAAGCTTTCTTT	CASSLVGTGGYTEAFF
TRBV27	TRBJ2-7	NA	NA	TGTGCCAGCAGGGGGGGACTGCACGAGCAGTACTTC	CASRGGLHEQYF
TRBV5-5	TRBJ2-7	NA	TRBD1	TGTGCCAGCAGCTTCAGACAGGGGGAGCAGTACTTC	CASSFRQGEQYF
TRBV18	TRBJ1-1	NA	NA	TGTGCCAGCTCCCCCACGGGAATCGGACGGGGATGGACTGAAGCTTTCTTT	CASSPTGIGRGWTEAFF
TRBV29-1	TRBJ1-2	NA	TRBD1	TGCAGCGTTGGGGGCAGGACAGGGGTTGGCTACACCTTC	CSVGGRTGVGYTF
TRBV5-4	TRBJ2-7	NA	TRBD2	TGTGCCAGCAGCTTGGCTAGCGGGGAGTACGAGCAGTACTTC	CASSLASGEYEQYF
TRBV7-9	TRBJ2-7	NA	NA	TGTGCCAGCAGCTCGACTAACAAGGGACTTCTGTACGAGCAGTACTTC	CASSSTNKGLLYEQYF
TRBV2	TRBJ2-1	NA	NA	TGTGCCAGCACCTACGGGACACAGCAGTTCTTC	CASTYGTQQFF
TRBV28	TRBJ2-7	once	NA	TGTGCCAGCAGCAGGGCCTACGAGCAGTACTTC	CASSRAYEQYF
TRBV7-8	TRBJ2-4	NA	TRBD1	TGTGCCAGCAGCTTAACGGGACAGGGGGCGACCAAAAACATTCAGTACTTC	CASSLTGQGATKNIQYF
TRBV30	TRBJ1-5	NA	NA	TGTGCCTGGAGTGTGGCCGGTCTCGCCAGGTTTCAGCCCCAGCATTTT	CAWSVAGLARFQPQHF
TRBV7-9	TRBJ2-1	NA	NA	TGTGCCAGCAGCAAAAGCAGGGGACCGTCCTACAATGAGCAGTTCTTC	CASSKSRGPSYNEQFF
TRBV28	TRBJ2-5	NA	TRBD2	TGTGCCAGCAGTTTTTTTTCGGCGGGAGTTGCAGAGACCCAGTACTTC	CASSFFSAGVAETQYF